This T cell receptor (beta chain) is drawn from a study of cytomegalovirus exposure and HLA in healthy donors. To note about this clone: Its target is not known.

With 60 Vbeta and 13 Jbeta primers, the PCR was carried out. Produced via immunoSEQ multiplex PCR; TCRdb's table is partial and in-frame only. The sample consists of 95,000 to 110,000 clones, 10% of them appearing once. Study-level points and caveats: Per a later analysis, HLA-associated TCR beta chains showed more clonal expansion than other, equally common TCR beta chains.

This CDR3 comprises 17 residues. Trimming removed 3 bases from V and 3 bases from J; junction bases left unmatched: 13. The V gene's germline CDR1 is SGHDT and CDR2 YYEEEE. The receptor's source is a middle-aged man in good health and CMV-seropositive. The chain uses TRBV5-6 and TRBJ2-7, with 9 positions matching TRBD2. The specimen sequenced was PBMCs. The CDR3 DNA is TGTGCCAGCAGCTGGTGGGGGCTGACGCGGGAGGGCTACGAGCAGTACTTC. As protein: CASSWWGLTREGYEQYF.